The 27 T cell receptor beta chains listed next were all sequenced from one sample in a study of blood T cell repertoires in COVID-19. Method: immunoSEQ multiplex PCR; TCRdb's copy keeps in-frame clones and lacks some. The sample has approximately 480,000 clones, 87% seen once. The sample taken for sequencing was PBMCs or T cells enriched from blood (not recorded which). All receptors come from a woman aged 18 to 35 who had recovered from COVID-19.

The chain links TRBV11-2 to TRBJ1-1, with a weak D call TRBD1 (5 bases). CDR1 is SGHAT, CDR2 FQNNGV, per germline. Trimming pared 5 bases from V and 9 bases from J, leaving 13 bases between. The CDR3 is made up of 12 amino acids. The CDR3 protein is CASSRDYGQAFF. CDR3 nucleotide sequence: TGTGCCAGCAGCCGGGACTATGGGCAAGCTTTCTTT. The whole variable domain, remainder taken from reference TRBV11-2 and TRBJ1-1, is EAGVAQSPRYKIIEKRQSVAFWCNPISGHATLYWYQQILGQGPKLLIQFQNNGVVDDSQLPKDRFSAERLKGVDSTLKIQPAKLEDSAVYLCASSRDYGQAFFGQGTRLTVV.

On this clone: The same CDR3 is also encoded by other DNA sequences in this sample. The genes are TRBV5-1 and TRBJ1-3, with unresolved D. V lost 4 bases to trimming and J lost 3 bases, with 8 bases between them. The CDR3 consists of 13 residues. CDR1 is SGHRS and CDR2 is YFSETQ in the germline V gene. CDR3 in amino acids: CASSLGLGNTIYF. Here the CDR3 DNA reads TGCGCCAGCAGCCTTGGGCTTGGAAACACCATATATTTT.

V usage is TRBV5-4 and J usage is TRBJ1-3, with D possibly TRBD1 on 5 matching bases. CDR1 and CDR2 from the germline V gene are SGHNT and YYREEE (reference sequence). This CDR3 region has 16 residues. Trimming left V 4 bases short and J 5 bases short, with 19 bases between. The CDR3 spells CASSLAGGGYRNTIYF. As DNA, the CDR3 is TGTGCCAGCAGCCTGGCGGGGGGGGGATATAGAAACACCATATATTTT. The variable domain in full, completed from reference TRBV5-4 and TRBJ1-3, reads ETGVTQSPTHLIKTRGQQVTLRCSSQSGHNTVSWYQQALGQGPQFIFQYYREEENGRGNFPPRFSGLQFPNYSSELNVNALELDDSALYLCASSLAGGGYRNTIYFGEGSWLTVV.

The CDR3 DNA follows: TGTGCCAGCAGTGAGTCGGAGCAGGGCAGTACAGAGACCCAGTACTTC. Translated, it gives CASSESEQGSTETQYF. The J gene is TRBJ2-5, the V gene TRBV2, with a possible D match to TRBD1 (5 bases). V was pared by 3 bases and J by 4 bases, with 18 bases between. CDR3 size: 16 residues. Germline assignment: CDR1 SNHLY and CDR2 FYNNEI.

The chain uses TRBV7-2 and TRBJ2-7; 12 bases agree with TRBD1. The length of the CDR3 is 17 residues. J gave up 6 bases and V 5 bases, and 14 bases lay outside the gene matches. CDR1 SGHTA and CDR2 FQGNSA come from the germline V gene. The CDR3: CASSHGLVRDRGLEQYF. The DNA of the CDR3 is TGTGCCAGCAGCCATGGATTGGTCCGGGACAGGGGGCTCGAGCAGTACTTC. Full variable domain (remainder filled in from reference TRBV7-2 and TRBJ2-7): GAGVSQSPSNKVTEKGKDVELRCDPISGHTALYWYRQSLGQGLEFLIYFQGNSAPDKSGLPSDRFSAERTGGSVSTLTIQRTQQEDSAVYLCASSHGLVRDRGLEQYFGPGTRLTVT.

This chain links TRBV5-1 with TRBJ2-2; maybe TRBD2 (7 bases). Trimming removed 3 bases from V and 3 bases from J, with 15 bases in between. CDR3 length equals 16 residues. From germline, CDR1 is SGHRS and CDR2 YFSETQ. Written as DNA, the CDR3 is TGCGCCAGCAGCTCGGGGGGCGCGGTCGACACCGGGGAGCTGTTTTTT. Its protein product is CASSSGGAVDTGELFF. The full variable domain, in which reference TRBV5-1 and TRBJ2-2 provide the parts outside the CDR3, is KAGVTQTPRYLIKTRGQQVTLSCSPISGHRSVSWYQQTPGQGLQFLFEYFSETQRNKGNFPGRFSGRQFSNSRSEMNVSTLELGDSALYLCASSSGGAVDTGELFFGEGSRLTVL.

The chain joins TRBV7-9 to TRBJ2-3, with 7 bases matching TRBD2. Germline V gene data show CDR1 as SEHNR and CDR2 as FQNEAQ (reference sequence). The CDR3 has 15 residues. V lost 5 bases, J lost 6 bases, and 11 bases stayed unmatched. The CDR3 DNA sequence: TGTGCCAGCAGCGTCGGACTGGGGGGGAGTGATACGCAGTATTTT. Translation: CASSVGLGGSDTQYF.

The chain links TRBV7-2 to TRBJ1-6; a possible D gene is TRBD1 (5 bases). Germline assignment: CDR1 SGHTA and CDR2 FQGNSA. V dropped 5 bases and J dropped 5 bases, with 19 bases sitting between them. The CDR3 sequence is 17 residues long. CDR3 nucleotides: TGTGCCAGCAGCCCCTACGGGGGGACTGTGGATAATTCACCCCTCCACTTT. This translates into CASSPYGGTVDNSPLHF.

The CDR3 reads CASRSSGANVLTF. CDR3 nucleotide sequence: TGTGCCAGCAGGAGCTCTGGGGCCAACGTCCTGACTTTC. J is TRBJ2-6 and V is TRBV12-3 or TRBV12-4; D unclear. The CDR3 runs to 13 residues. V lost 6 bases and J lost 0, with 3 bases in between.

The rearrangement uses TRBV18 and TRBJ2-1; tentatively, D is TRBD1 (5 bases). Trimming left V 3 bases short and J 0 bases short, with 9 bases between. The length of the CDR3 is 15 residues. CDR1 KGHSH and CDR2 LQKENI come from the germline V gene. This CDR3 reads CASSPRQSSYNEQFF. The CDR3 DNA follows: TGTGCCAGCTCACCTAGACAGAGCTCCTACAATGAGCAGTTCTTC. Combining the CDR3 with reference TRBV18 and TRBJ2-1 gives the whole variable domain NAGVMQNPRHLVRRRGQEARLRCSPMKGHSHVYWYRQLPEEGLKFMVYLQKENIIDESGMPKERFSAEFPKEGPSILRIQQVVRGDSAAYFCASSPRQSSYNEQFFGPGTRLTVL.

Here the CDR3 DNA reads TGTGCCAGCAGCGTCGGACAGTTATACGAGCAGTACTTC. It translates to CASSVGQLYEQYF. The chain joins TRBV3-1 (or the pseudogene TRBV3-2) to TRBJ2-7, with D possibly being TRBD1 (6 bases). The CDR3 covers 13 residues. Germline V gives CDR1 LGHDT, CDR2 YNNKEL (reference sequence). The ends were cut back, 5 bases at V and 4 bases at J, with 12 bases in the middle.

The CDR3 loop is CAWSHGLGNEKLFF. CDR3 DNA: TGTGCCTGGTCCCACGGCTTGGGCAATGAAAAACTGTTTTTT. J is TRBJ1-4 and V is TRBV30; no clear D gene. The germline CDR1 and CDR2 sequences are GTSNPN and SVGIG (reference sequence). The CDR3 runs to 14 residues. With 5 bases removed from V and 5 bases from J, the gap between germline ends came to 15 bases.

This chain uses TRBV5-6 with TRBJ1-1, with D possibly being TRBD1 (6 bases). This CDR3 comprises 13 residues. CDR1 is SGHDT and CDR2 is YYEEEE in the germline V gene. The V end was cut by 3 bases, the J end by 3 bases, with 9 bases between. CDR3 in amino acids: CASSWGQDTEAFF. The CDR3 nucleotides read TGTGCCAGCAGCTGGGGGCAGGACACTGAAGCTTTCTTT.

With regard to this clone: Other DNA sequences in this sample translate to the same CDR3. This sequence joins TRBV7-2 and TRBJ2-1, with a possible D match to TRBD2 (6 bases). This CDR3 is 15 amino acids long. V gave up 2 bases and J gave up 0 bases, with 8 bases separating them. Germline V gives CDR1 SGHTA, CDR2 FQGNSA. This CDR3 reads CASSLTGGSYNEQFF. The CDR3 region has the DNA TGTGCCAGCAGCTTAACCGGGGGCTCCTACAATGAGCAGTTCTTC.

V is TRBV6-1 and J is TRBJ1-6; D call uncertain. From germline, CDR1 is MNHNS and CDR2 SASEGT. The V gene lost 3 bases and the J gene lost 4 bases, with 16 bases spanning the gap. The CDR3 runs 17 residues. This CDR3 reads CASSDDPGFKYNSPLHF. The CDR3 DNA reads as TGTGCCAGCAGTGACGACCCGGGGTTTAAGTATAATTCACCCCTCCACTTT.

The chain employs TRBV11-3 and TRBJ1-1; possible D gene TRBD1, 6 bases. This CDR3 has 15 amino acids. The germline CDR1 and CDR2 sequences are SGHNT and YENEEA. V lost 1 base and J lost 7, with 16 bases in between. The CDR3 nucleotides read TGTGCCAGCAGCTTAGGCGGGGGCGCTAACCATGAAGCTTTCTTT. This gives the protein CASSLGGGANHEAFF.

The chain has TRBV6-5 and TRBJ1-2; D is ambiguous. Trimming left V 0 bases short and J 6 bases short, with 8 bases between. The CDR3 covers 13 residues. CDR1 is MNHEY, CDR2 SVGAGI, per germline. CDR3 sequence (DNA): TGTGCCAGCAGTTACTCCCGGGAGCATGGCTACACCTTC. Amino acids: CASSYSREHGYTF.

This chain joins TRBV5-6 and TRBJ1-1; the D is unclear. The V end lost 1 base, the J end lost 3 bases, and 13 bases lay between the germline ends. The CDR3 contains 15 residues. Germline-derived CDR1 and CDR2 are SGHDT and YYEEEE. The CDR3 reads CASSLRELWDTEAFF. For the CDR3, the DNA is TGTGCCAGCAGCTTGCGGGAGCTTTGGGACACTGAAGCTTTCTTT.

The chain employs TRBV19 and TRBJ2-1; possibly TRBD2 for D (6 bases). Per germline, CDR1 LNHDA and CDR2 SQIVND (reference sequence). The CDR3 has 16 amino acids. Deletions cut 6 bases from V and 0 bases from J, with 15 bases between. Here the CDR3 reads CASSVTGGFSYNEQFF. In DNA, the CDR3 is TGTGCCAGTAGCGTGACCGGGGGATTCTCCTACAATGAGCAGTTCTTC.

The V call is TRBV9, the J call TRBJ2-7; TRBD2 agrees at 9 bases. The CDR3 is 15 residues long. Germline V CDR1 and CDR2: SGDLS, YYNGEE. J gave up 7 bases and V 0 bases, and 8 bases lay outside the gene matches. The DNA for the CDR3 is TGTGCCAGCAGCGTAGACGGTAGCGGGGGATCTGAGCAGTACTTC. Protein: CASSVDGSGGSEQYF.

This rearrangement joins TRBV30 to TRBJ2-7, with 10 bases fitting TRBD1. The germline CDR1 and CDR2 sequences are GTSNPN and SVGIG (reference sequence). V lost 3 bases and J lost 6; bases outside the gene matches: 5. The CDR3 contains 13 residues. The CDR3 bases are TGTGCCTGGAGCGACAGGGGGCCGTCCGAGCAGTACTTC. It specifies CAWSDRGPSEQYF.

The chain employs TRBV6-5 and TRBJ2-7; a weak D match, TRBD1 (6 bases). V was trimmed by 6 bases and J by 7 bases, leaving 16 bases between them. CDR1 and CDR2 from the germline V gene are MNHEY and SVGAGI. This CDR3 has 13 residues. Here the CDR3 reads CASRQGPTGEQYF. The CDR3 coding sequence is TGTGCCAGCAGACAGGGCCCTACTGGGGAGCAGTACTTC.

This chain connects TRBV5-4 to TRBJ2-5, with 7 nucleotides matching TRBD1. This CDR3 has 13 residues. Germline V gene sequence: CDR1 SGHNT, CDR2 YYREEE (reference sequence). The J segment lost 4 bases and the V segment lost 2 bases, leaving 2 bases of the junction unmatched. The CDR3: CASSLGDRETQYF. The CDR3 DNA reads TGTGCCAGCAGCTTAGGGGACAGAGAGACCCAGTACTTC.

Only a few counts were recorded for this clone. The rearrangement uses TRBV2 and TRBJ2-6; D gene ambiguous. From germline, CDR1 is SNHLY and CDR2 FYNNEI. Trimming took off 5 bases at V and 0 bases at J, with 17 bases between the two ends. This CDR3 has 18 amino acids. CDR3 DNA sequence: TGTGCCAGCAGTACTCAACTGACTGGATTCTCTGGGGCCAACGTCCTGACTTTC. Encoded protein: CASSTQLTGFSGANVLTF.

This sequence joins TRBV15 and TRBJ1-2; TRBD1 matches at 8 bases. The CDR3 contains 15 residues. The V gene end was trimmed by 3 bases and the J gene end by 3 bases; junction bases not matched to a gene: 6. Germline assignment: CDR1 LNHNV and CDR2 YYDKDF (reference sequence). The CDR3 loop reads CATSRDRALDYGYTF. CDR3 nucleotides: TGTGCCACCAGCAGGGACAGGGCCTTGGACTATGGCTACACCTTC.

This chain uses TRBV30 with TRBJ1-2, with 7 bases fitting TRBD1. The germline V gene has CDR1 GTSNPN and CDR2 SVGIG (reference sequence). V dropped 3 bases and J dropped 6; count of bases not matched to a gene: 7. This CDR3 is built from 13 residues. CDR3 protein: CAWSVDRAHGYTF. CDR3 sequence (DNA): TGTGCCTGGAGCGTTGACAGGGCCCATGGCTACACCTTC.

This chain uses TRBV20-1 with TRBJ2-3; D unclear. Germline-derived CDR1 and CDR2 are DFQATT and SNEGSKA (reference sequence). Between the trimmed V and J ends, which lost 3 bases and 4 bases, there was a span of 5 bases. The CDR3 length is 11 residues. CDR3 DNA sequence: TGCAGTGCTAGTCAGGCAGATACGCAGTATTTT. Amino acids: CSASQADTQYF.